This TCR beta chain derives from a study of PD-1 blockade in mismatch repair-deficient tumors. Study background: Patients had about 13 mismatch repair-deficient cancer types and were previously treated and progressing.

The germline V gene has CDR1 SQVTM and CDR2 ANQGSEA. Trimming removed 4 bases from V and 0 bases from J; junction bases left unmatched: 4. The CDR3 loop spans 16 amino acids. Using immunoSEQ multiplex PCR, the repertoire was profiled, and TCRdb retains in-frame clones only, with some absent. The sample carries tens of thousands of clones, less than 85% recorded once. The material sequenced was PBMCs, taken before pembrolizumab treatment. This sequence joins TRBV29-1 and TRBJ2-7; 15 nucleotides agree with TRBD2. This clonotype originated in an adult with mismatch repair-deficient cancer. CDR3 loop: CSVVGLAGGTSYEQYF. The CDR3 DNA is TGCAGCGTTGTCGGACTAGCGGGAGGGACCTCCTACGAGCAGTACTTC.